This entry lists 29 T cell receptor beta chains sequenced from one sample in a study of blood T cell repertoires in COVID-19. Assay used: immunoSEQ multiplex PCR; TCRdb lists only in-frame clones, some missing. The sample carries some 300,000 clones, under 90% recorded once. Sequences were obtained from peripheral blood. The receptors come from a woman in her 30s with COVID-19, enrolled during active disease.

The chain is built from TRBV6-2 or TRBV6-3 and TRBJ2-5, with 7 bases matching TRBD2. V was clipped by 4 bases and J by 2 bases; unmatched bases: 1. Germline V gene lookup returns CDR1 MNHEY and CDR2 SVGEGT. The CDR3 contains 13 residues. In nucleotides, the CDR3 is TGTGCCAGCAGTTGGGGGGGGCAAGAGACCCAGTACTTC. Amino acids: CASSWGGQETQYF.

This chain connects TRBV6-5 to TRBJ1-2, with D tentatively TRBD1 (5 bases). The V gene's germline CDR1 is MNHEY and CDR2 SVGAGI. The germline V and J ends were trimmed by 7 bases and 8 bases, with 17 bases remaining between them. The CDR3 runs 13 residues. CDR3 DNA sequence: TGTGCCAGCACTCGGAGGGGCCTCGTAGGCTACACCTTC. Its protein is CASTRRGLVGYTF.

This clone occurred once. The chain carries TRBV19 and TRBJ1-2; TRBD1 matches at 9 bases. The germline gives CDR1 LNHDA, CDR2 SQIVND (reference sequence). CDR3 size: 15 residues. V was pared by 4 bases and J by 4 bases, with 7 bases of the junction left unmatched. This CDR3 reads CASSNTGTGIYGYTF. The CDR3 region has the DNA TGTGCCAGTAGTAATACCGGGACAGGGATCTATGGCTACACCTTC.

In DNA, the CDR3 is TGTGCCAGCAGCTTAGGGCAGGGCGGCTACACCTTC. Its translation is CASSLGQGGYTF. V and J are TRBV7-9 and TRBJ1-2, with D perhaps TRBD1 (5 bases). CDR1 and CDR2 (germline): SEHNR, FQNEAQ (reference sequence). The CDR3 runs to 12 residues. V gave up 1 base and J gave up 8 bases, with 8 bases separating them.

This clone has just one count. The genes are TRBV4-1 and TRBJ1-3; TRBD1 is a possible D gene (6 bases). Germline values: CDR1 MGHRA, CDR2 YSYEKL. The V end was cut by 4 bases, the J end by 0 bases, with 19 bases between. There are 18 residues in the CDR3. CDR3 loop: CASSLPGKGVDSGNTIYF. Written as DNA, the CDR3 is TGCGCCAGCAGCCTCCCCGGTAAGGGGGTCGACTCTGGAAACACCATATATTTT.

This chain links TRBV3-1 (or the pseudogene TRBV3-2) with TRBJ2-3; 9 nucleotides line up with TRBD2. V lost 6 bases and J lost 6; bases outside the gene matches: 13. The CDR3 extends over 16 amino acids. The germline gives CDR1 LGHDT, CDR2 YNNKEL (reference sequence). CDR3 sequence (DNA): TGTGCCAGCAGACCGTTTGGAGCGGGGGGTGGGGATACGCAGTATTTT. Protein product: CASRPFGAGGGDTQYF.

The rearrangement links TRBV3-1 (or the pseudogene TRBV3-2) to TRBJ2-1; 12 bases agree with TRBD1. CDR1 LGHDT and CDR2 YNNKEL come from the germline V gene (reference sequence). The CDR3 contains 16 residues. After removal of 6 bases from V and 5 bases from J, the junction contained 8 bases not matched to a gene. CDR3 DNA: TGTGCCAGCAGAAGGGACAGGGGGCTTCCGGACAATGAGCAGTTCTTC. This codes for CASRRDRGLPDNEQFF.

The chain carries TRBV4-1 and TRBJ1-1, with 7 bases lining up with TRBD1. The ends lost 9 bases at V and 0 bases at J; junction bases unmatched: 7. Germline loops: CDR1 MGHRA, CDR2 YSYEKL. The CDR3 spans 14 residues. The chain's CDR3 is CASKPGQMNTEAFF. In DNA, the CDR3 is TGCGCCAGTAAACCGGGACAGATGAACACTGAAGCTTTCTTT.

The chain is built from TRBV6-5 and TRBJ2-5; the match to TRBD1 covers 8 bases. The ends lost 5 bases at V and 3 bases at J; junction bases unmatched: 2. CDR3 length equals 13 residues. Germline CDR1 reads MNHEY; CDR2 reads SVGAGI. CDR3 residues: CASSQDREETQYF. The CDR3 DNA reads TGTGCCAGCAGTCAGGACAGGGAAGAGACCCAGTACTTC.

The rearrangement links TRBV18 to TRBJ2-1; no definite D call. Trimming pared 2 bases from V and 7 bases from J, leaving 9 bases between. The CDR3 length is 13 residues. Germline loops: CDR1 KGHSH, CDR2 LQKENI. The CDR3, as DNA: TGTGCCAGCTCACCATCCATGGAGAATGAGCAGTTCTTC. Its translation is CASSPSMENEQFF. The full variable domain, rest sourced from reference TRBV18 and TRBJ2-1, is NAGVMQNPRHLVRRRGQEARLRCSPMKGHSHVYWYRQLPEEGLKFMVYLQKENIIDESGMPKERFSAEFPKEGPSILRIQQVVRGDSAAYFCASSPSMENEQFFGPGTRLTVL.

This sequence joins TRBV10-2 and TRBJ1-1; 7 bases map to TRBD1. After removal of 5 bases from V and 4 bases from J, the junction contained 7 bases not matched to a gene. Looked up from germline, CDR1 is WSHSY and CDR2 is SAAADI. CDR3 length equals 14 residues. CDR3 in amino acids: CASSNTRGATEAFF. CDR3 bases: TGCGCCAGCAGTAACACCAGGGGGGCCACTGAAGCTTTCTTT.

This clone has just a few counts. The chain combines TRBV4-1 with TRBJ1-5, with a weak D call TRBD1 (6 bases). The V gene's germline CDR1 is MGHRA and CDR2 YSYEKL. This CDR3 has 16 amino acids. The V and J ends lost 2 bases and 5 bases respectively, with 16 bases between them. CDR3 bases: TGCGCCAGCAGCCAACCGAGAAGGGGGAAGGATCAGCCCCAGCATTTT. Its translation is CASSQPRRGKDQPQHF.

Notes on this clone: The junction departs from germline at one end; a sequencing error may be responsible. The gene calls are TRBV5-1 and TRBJ2-3, with TRBD2 matching 9 bases. This CDR3 has 15 amino acids. Per germline, CDR1 SGHRS and CDR2 YFSETQ. The CDR3 sequence is CASSLGLAGTDTQYF. Written as DNA, the CDR3 is TGCGCCAGCAGCCTGGGACTAGCCGGCACAGATACACAGTATTTT. The full variable domain, with the rest looked up from reference TRBV5-1 and TRBJ2-3, is KAGVTQTPRYLIKTRGQQVTLSCSPISGHRSVSWYQQTPGQGLQFLFEYFSETQRNKGNFPGRFSGRQFSNSRSEMNVSTLELGDSALYLCASSLGLAGTDTQYFGPGTRLTVL.

The rearrangement joins TRBV10-3 to TRBJ1-2, with D possibly being TRBD1 (5 bases). Germline CDR1 ENHRY, CDR2 SYGVKD. This CDR3 has 11 amino acids. The germline V and J ends were trimmed by 7 bases and 6 bases, with 9 bases remaining between them. The CDR3 protein is CAIIEGDGYTF. CDR3 nucleotide sequence: TGTGCCATCATAGAAGGGGATGGCTACACCTTC.

The chain uses TRBV2 and TRBJ1-5; D may be TRBD1 (6 bases). The CDR3 is 17 amino acids. Trimming took off 10 bases at V and 4 bases at J, with 26 bases between the two ends. The germline gives CDR1 SNHLY, CDR2 FYNNEI. The CDR3 nucleotides are TGTGCCACCGCCGAACAGGGCGGCTACCCGTTGAATCAGCCCCAGCATTTT. This sequence encodes CATAEQGGYPLNQPQHF.

The chain uses TRBV5-1 and TRBJ1-6; 7 positions match TRBD1. Looked up from germline, CDR1 is SGHRS and CDR2 is YFSETQ. CDR3 length: 15 residues. J lost 7 bases, V lost 4 bases, and 8 bases had no gene match. As DNA, the CDR3 is TGCGCCAGCAGCGGAGATGGACAGGCGAATTCACCCCTCCACTTT. It encodes CASSGDGQANSPLHF.

The sample holds one count of this clone. This chain connects TRBV4-3 to TRBJ1-4; 8 nucleotides align to TRBD1. Germline values: CDR1 LGHNA, CDR2 YSLEER. This CDR3 region has 15 residues. Losses at the gene ends were 5 bases for V and 4 bases for J; bases not matched to a gene: 6. The CDR3 loop reads CASSGGDRNNEKLFF. The CDR3 DNA follows: TGCGCCAGCAGCGGGGGGGACAGGAATAATGAAAAACTGTTTTTT.

J is TRBJ1-2 and V is TRBV6-6; TRBD1 is a possible D gene (5 bases). Germline V CDR1 and CDR2: MNHNY, SVGAGI (reference sequence). The CDR3 sequence is 11 residues long. V lost 8 bases and J lost 6, with 10 bases in between. The CDR3 DNA reads as TGTGCCAGCGCTAGGGGTAATGGCTACACCTTC. It translates to CASARGNGYTF.

The V gene is TRBV9, the J gene TRBJ1-5, with D possibly TRBD1 on 6 matching bases. Trimming pared 3 bases from V and 7 bases from J, leaving 11 bases between. The CDR3 runs to 13 residues. Germline-derived CDR1 and CDR2 are SGDLS and YYNGEE. The CDR3 region is CASSAGAWQPQHF. The DNA of the CDR3 is TGTGCCAGCAGCGCAGGGGCCTGGCAGCCCCAGCATTTT. The whole variable domain, filled in from reference TRBV9 and TRBJ1-5, reads DSGVTQTPKHLITATGQRVTLRCSPRSGDLSVYWYQQSLDQGLQFLIQYYNGEERAKGNILERFSAQQFPDLHSELNLSSLELGDSALYFCASSAGAWQPQHFGDGTRLSIL.

The rearrangement links TRBV5-6 to TRBJ1-5; no clear D gene. The length of the CDR3 is 14 residues. The germline CDR1 and CDR2 sequences are SGHDT and YYEEEE. Trimming left V 2 bases short and J 4 bases short, with 10 bases between. The DNA for the CDR3 is TGTGCCAGCAGCTTTGGGCACGGTAATCAGCCCCAGCATTTT. Translated, it gives CASSFGHGNQPQHF.

This chain links TRBV29-1 with TRBJ1-1, with TRBD1 as a possible D gene (5 bases). This CDR3 has 10 amino acids. With 5 bases removed from V and 7 bases from J, the gap between germline ends came to 8 bases. Germline V CDR1 and CDR2: SQVTM, ANQGSEA. CDR3 nucleotide sequence: TGCAGCGTTAATACAGGTGAAGCTTTCTTT. This sequence encodes CSVNTGEAFF.

This sequence joins TRBV18 and TRBJ2-2; 10 positions match TRBD2. V was pared by 1 base and J by 0 bases, with 5 bases of the junction left unmatched. Germline V CDR1 and CDR2: KGHSH, LQKENI. The CDR3 extends over 18 amino acids. The DNA for the CDR3 is TGTGCCAGCTCACCACGAACGCTAGCGGGGGCGAACACCGGGGAGCTGTTTTTT. Protein product: CASSPRTLAGANTGELFF.

This chain connects TRBV10-1 to TRBJ1-4, with TRBD1 identical over 9 bases. The germline CDR1 and CDR2 sequences are WNHNN and SYGVQD (reference sequence). The CDR3 totals 16 residues. With 0 bases clipped from V and 7 bases from J, the junction kept 6 bases outside the gene matches. Written as DNA, the CDR3 is TGCGCCAGCAGTGAGTCTGGGACAGGGATCTGTGAAAAACTGTTTTTT. Protein sequence: CASSESGTGICEKLFF.

The chain carries TRBV19 and TRBJ1-3; 9 nucleotides line up with TRBD1. Trimming at V came to 6 bases and at J to 0 bases, leaving 0 bases not matched to a gene. Germline CDR1 and CDR2: LNHDA and SQIVND (reference sequence). This CDR3 comprises 14 residues. The CDR3 nucleotides read TGTGCCAGTAGGACAGGGGGCTCTGGAAACACCATATATTTT. This encodes CASRTGGSGNTIYF.

This chain joins TRBV5-1 and TRBJ1-4; no firm D call. Germline assignment: CDR1 SGHRS and CDR2 YFSETQ. The CDR3 has 15 residues. V was clipped by 1 base and J by 0 bases, with 7 bases between them. CDR3: CASSLRLATNEKLFF. The CDR3 DNA sequence: TGCGCCAGCAGCTTGCGCTTAGCAACTAATGAAAAACTGTTTTTT.

This clone was detected a few times. The chain combines TRBV6-4 with TRBJ2-1; 7 bases are shared with TRBD1. Germline V gene data show CDR1 as MRHNA and CDR2 as SNTAGT. The CDR3 totals 14 residues. The ends lost 3 bases at V and 6 bases at J; junction bases unmatched: 5. The CDR3 DNA is TGTGCCAGCAGTGATAGTTCAGGGGGCAATGAGCAGTTCTTC. The encoded protein is CASSDSSGGNEQFF.

V gene TRBV12-3 or TRBV12-4 combines with J gene TRBJ1-3; 7 bases match TRBD1. V lost 6 bases, J lost 5 bases, and 4 bases stayed unmatched. The CDR3 is 13 amino acids. The CDR3 nucleotides are TGTGCCAGCAGCCAGGGACAGCGAAACACCATATATTTT. It is translated as CASSQGQRNTIYF.

This clone was seen just once. The chain couples TRBV5-8 to TRBJ1-5; D is unresolved. The CDR3 runs 17 residues. V lost 0 bases to trimming and J lost 1 base, with 14 bases between them. The germline V gene has CDR1 SGHTS and CDR2 YDEGEE. CDR3 bases: TGTGCCAGCAGCTTGGGGAGCCAAATGTGGAGCAATCAGCCCCAGCATTTT. Its protein product is CASSLGSQMWSNQPQHF.

The genes are TRBV7-6 and TRBJ2-7; 7 bases map to TRBD1. This CDR3 has 17 residues. The trim removed 5 bases at V and 4 bases at J, leaving 17 bases unmatched. Germline lookup yields CDR1 SGHVS and CDR2 FNYEAQ. The CDR3: CASSPYPGTEKSYEQYF. The CDR3 DNA reads as TGTGCCAGCAGCCCCTATCCCGGGACAGAGAAATCATACGAGCAGTACTTC.